A single sample is the source of the 32 T cell receptor beta chains below, sequenced in a study of blood T cell repertoires in COVID-19. TCRdb's table, derived via immunoSEQ multiplex PCR, lists solely in-frame clones and lacks some. This sample has tens of thousands of clones, with around 82% found just once. The material sequenced was peripheral blood. The receptor source for this set is a woman older than 75 with acute or convalescent COVID-19.

The CDR3 sequence is CASSDALGGYGYTF. The CDR3, as DNA: TGTGCCAGCAGTGACGCCCTGGGGGGCTATGGCTACACCTTC. The chain recombines TRBV6-1 with TRBJ1-2; maybe TRBD1 (5 bases). The CDR3 runs to 14 residues. With 3 bases removed from V and 4 bases from J, the gap between germline ends came to 12 bases. Germline V CDR1 and CDR2: MNHNS, SASEGT.

The chain recombines TRBV19 with TRBJ2-7; TRBD2 might be the D (6 bases). Trimming took 5 bases from V and 0 from J, leaving 17 bases between them. The CDR3 contains 16 residues. The germline V gene has CDR1 LNHDA and CDR2 SQIVND (reference sequence). DNA of the CDR3: TGTGCCAGTAGTCCCCGAGGGCGGGGATCCTCCTACGAGCAGTACTTC. This gives the protein CASSPRGRGSSYEQYF.

The rearrangement links TRBV7-9 to TRBJ2-5; possible D gene TRBD1, 6 bases. CDR3 length equals 14 residues. CDR1 is SEHNR, CDR2 FQNEAQ, per germline (reference sequence). V was shortened by 4 bases and J by 3 bases, with 12 bases between the two germline ends. CDR3 residues: CASSSRQAKETQYF. CDR3 in DNA: TGTGCCAGCAGCTCCCGACAGGCCAAAGAGACCCAGTACTTC.

The V and J genes are TRBV12-3 or TRBV12-4 and TRBJ2-7; perhaps TRBD1 as D (5 bases). The CDR3 is made up of 12 amino acids. V was trimmed by 6 bases and J by 6 bases, leaving 12 bases between them. The CDR3 loop reads CASRTQGPEQYF. For the CDR3, the DNA is TGTGCCAGCAGGACCCAGGGCCCCGAGCAGTACTTC.

The J gene is TRBJ2-2, the V gene TRBV7-2; no definite D call. CDR1 and CDR2 from the germline V gene are SGHTA and FQGNSA. This CDR3 is built from 14 residues. Between the trimmed V and J ends, which lost 5 bases and 1 base, there was a span of 8 bases. This CDR3 reads CASSLKRNTGELFF. The DNA of the CDR3 is TGTGCCAGCAGCCTAAAGAGGAACACCGGGGAGCTGTTTTTT.

V gene TRBV27 combines with J gene TRBJ1-2; 8 positions agree with TRBD1. Germline values: CDR1 MNHEY, CDR2 SMNVEV (reference sequence). This CDR3 contains 17 residues. Trimming removed 3 bases from V and 2 bases from J; junction bases left unmatched: 11. In nucleotides, the CDR3 is TGTGCCAGCAGTTTCCTCTACCGACAGGGGAGGAACTATGGCTACACCTTC. Its translation: CASSFLYRQGRNYGYTF.

This chain connects TRBV5-1 to TRBJ2-5, with D possibly being TRBD2 (6 bases). The V and J ends lost 5 bases and 4 bases respectively, with 12 bases between them. Looked up from germline, CDR1 is SGHRS and CDR2 is YFSETQ. The CDR3 sequence is 13 residues long. CDR3: CASSSGARETQYF. CDR3 DNA sequence: TGCGCCAGCAGTTCGGGAGCTCGAGAGACCCAGTACTTC.

The rearrangement links TRBV30 to TRBJ1-5, with 7 bases that match TRBD1. Germline CDR1 is GTSNPN and CDR2 is SVGIG (reference sequence). V shed 3 bases and J 4 bases; nucleotides not matched to a gene: 15. CDR3 length: 17 residues. The CDR3 loop reads CAWSPGPGQQTNQPQHF. The DNA for the CDR3 is TGTGCCTGGAGCCCGGGCCCGGGACAGCAAACGAATCAGCCCCAGCATTTT.

V gene TRBV7-3 combines with J gene TRBJ2-5; 9 bases align to TRBD2. The CDR3 totals 15 residues. Unmatched junction bases numbered 6, after V lost 5 bases and J lost 2 bases. Germline V gives CDR1 SGHTA, CDR2 FQGTGA. The CDR3 loop is CASSSGLAGQETQYF. The CDR3 region has the DNA TGTGCCAGCAGCAGTGGGCTAGCGGGACAAGAGACCCAGTACTTC.

This chain connects TRBV14 to TRBJ2-3, with 8 nucleotides matching TRBD1. CDR3 size: 17 residues. V shed 0 bases and J 3 bases; nucleotides not matched to a gene: 8. Germline CDR1 SGHDN, CDR2 FVKESK. CDR3 sequence: CASSQDRTGLTTDTQYF. The CDR3 coding sequence is TGTGCCAGCAGCCAAGATCGGACAGGGTTGACGACAGATACGCAGTATTTT.

This clone showed up just a few times. This chain joins TRBV10-3 and TRBJ2-1; TRBD1 might be the D (5 bases). Trimming stripped 6 bases from V and 8 bases from J, with 20 bases between. Germline V CDR1 and CDR2: ENHRY, SYGVKD. CDR3 length: 15 residues. In nucleotides, the CDR3 is TGTGCCATCAGCCAGGGCTTCGTCTTGTTCGATGAGCAGTTCTTC. Protein product: CAISQGFVLFDEQFF.

This chain connects TRBV28 to TRBJ1-4; D gene ambiguous. This CDR3 has 13 amino acids. From germline, CDR1 is MDHEN and CDR2 SYDVKM. The ends were cut back, 5 bases at V and 9 bases at J, with 13 bases in the middle. CDR3 protein: CASSEGGRQKLFF. In DNA form, the CDR3 reads TGTGCCAGCAGTGAAGGAGGACGGCAAAAACTGTTTTTT.

This chain connects TRBV25-1 to TRBJ2-1; TRBD2 matches at 7 bases. Germline V gives CDR1 MGHDK, CDR2 SYGVNS. J gave up 8 bases and V 1 base, and 8 bases lay outside the gene matches. The CDR3 is made up of 15 amino acids. CDR3 DNA: TGTGCCAGCAGTGAATTGGCGGGAGCGCTCGATGAGCAGTTCTTC. It specifies CASSELAGALDEQFF.

The chain carries TRBV7-9 and TRBJ1-3, with D tentatively TRBD1 (6 bases). Trimming cost V 5 bases and J 0 bases, with 11 bases left between them. CDR1 is SEHNR and CDR2 is FQNEAQ in the germline V gene (reference sequence). The CDR3 has 15 amino acids. The CDR3 loop is CASSPRGGSGNTIYF. In DNA, the CDR3 is TGTGCCAGCAGCCCGAGGGGGGGCTCTGGAAACACCATATATTTT.

The chain couples TRBV6-5 to TRBJ2-1; 7 bases are shared with TRBD1. V gave up 2 bases and J gave up 10 bases; unmatched junction bases: 11. In germline, CDR1 is MNHEY, CDR2 SVGAGI. This CDR3 contains 15 residues. The CDR3 reads CASSYTRQGSGEQFF. The CDR3 DNA reads as TGTGCCAGCAGTTACACGCGACAGGGTTCTGGGGAGCAGTTCTTC.

V gene TRBV28 combines with J gene TRBJ2-7; D gene unclear. Germline CDR1 MDHEN, CDR2 SYDVKM. The CDR3 totals 12 residues. Trimming stripped 7 bases from V and 2 bases from J, with 9 bases between. The CDR3 coding sequence is TGTGCCAGCACCCGGAGTACCTACGAGCAGTACTTC. Translation: CASTRSTYEQYF.

The chain couples TRBV19 to TRBJ2-2; D not certain. The CDR3 extends over 12 amino acids. Trimming cost V 5 bases and J 8 bases, with 9 bases left between them. Germline assignment: CDR1 LNHDA and CDR2 SQIVND (reference sequence). DNA for the CDR3: TGTGCCAGTAGTGTCCCGGGTGGGGAGCTGTTTTTT. Translation: CASSVPGGELFF.

V is TRBV12-5 and J is TRBJ2-2, with 13 bases fitting TRBD2. The CDR3 consists of 20 residues. CDR1 and CDR2 (germline): LGHNT, FRNRAP. J was trimmed by 7 bases and V by 6 bases; bases with no gene match: 20. The CDR3 DNA reads TGTGCTAGTGGATCCCGACTAGCGGGAGGCCCGGCCAAAAGTAGCGGGGAGCTGTTTTTT. This translates into CASGSRLAGGPAKSSGELFF.

Concerning this clone: Relative to the germline gene, one junction end is altered; a read error may explain this. The chain is built from TRBV30 and TRBJ1-6; D possibly corresponds to TRBD1 (5 bases). CDR1 GTSNPN and CDR2 SVGIG come from the germline V gene (reference sequence). This CDR3 spans 14 amino acids. The CDR3 is CAWCVGAYNSPLHF. The CDR3 DNA sequence: TGTGCCTGGTGTGTAGGGGCATATAATTCACCCCTCCACTTT.

The chain uses TRBV6-4 and TRBJ2-3; TRBD1 aligns across 7 bases. With 0 bases clipped from V and 13 bases from J, the junction kept 10 bases outside the gene matches. In germline, CDR1 is MRHNA, CDR2 SNTAGT. The CDR3 spans 14 residues. CDR3 coding DNA: TGTGCCAGCAGTGACTCGACAAACAGGGGAAATGAGTATTTT. It encodes CASSDSTNRGNEYF.

There are a few counts of this clone. This chain links TRBV10-2 with TRBJ2-7; 9 nucleotides agree with TRBD2. Germline V gene lookup returns CDR1 WSHSY and CDR2 SAAADI. This CDR3 is 16 amino acids long. Trimming removed 0 bases from V and 6 bases from J; junction bases left unmatched: 9. The CDR3 DNA reads as TGCGCCAGCAGTGAGTCCCTAGCGGGGCGGGGGGGCGAGCAGTACTTC. Translation: CASSESLAGRGGEQYF.

V usage is TRBV5-1 and J usage is TRBJ1-4; 9 bases are a match to TRBD1. Germline V gene lookup returns CDR1 SGHRS and CDR2 YFSETQ. The CDR3 contains 14 residues. J was trimmed by 7 bases and V by 4 bases; bases with no gene match: 5. CDR3 in DNA: TGCGCCAGCAGCCGGGGACAGGGTAGTGAAAAACTGTTTTTT. It specifies CASSRGQGSEKLFF.

The chain uses TRBV28 and TRBJ2-3, with TRBD2 as a possible D gene (5 bases). V lost 7 bases, J lost 2 bases, and 13 bases lay in between. Germline values: CDR1 MDHEN, CDR2 SYDVKM. The length of the CDR3 is 14 residues. CDR3 in DNA: TGTGCCAGCACGGCGGGCGGTCTCACAGATACGCAGTATTTT. Its translation: CASTAGGLTDTQYF.

The chain joins TRBV3-1 (or the pseudogene TRBV3-2) to TRBJ2-2, with a possible D match to TRBD1 (5 bases). This CDR3 has 14 residues. In germline, CDR1 is LGHDT, CDR2 YNNKEL (reference sequence). Trimming pared 4 bases from V and 6 bases from J, leaving 12 bases between. CDR3 nucleotides: TGTGCCAGCAGCCCGTACAGGCTTTCCGGGGAGCTGTTTTTT. As protein: CASSPYRLSGELFF.

The chain combines TRBV2 with TRBJ1-1; TRBD1 might be the D (5 bases). Trimming shortened V by 2 bases and J by 3 bases, and 7 bases separated the two germline ends. Germline-derived CDR1 and CDR2 are SNHLY and FYNNEI. There are 13 residues in the CDR3. CDR3 sequence reads: CASSEQGYTEAFF. For the CDR3, the DNA is TGTGCCAGCAGTGAACAGGGATACACTGAAGCTTTCTTT.

The rearrangement links TRBV28 to TRBJ1-2, with 9 positions matching TRBD1. This CDR3 comprises 15 residues. The germline CDR1 and CDR2 sequences are MDHEN and SYDVKM. V was pared by 11 bases and J by 0 bases, with 10 bases of the junction left unmatched. The CDR3 region is CAARGTGFPNYGYTF. In nucleotides, the CDR3 is TGTGCCGCAAGGGGGACAGGGTTTCCTAACTATGGCTACACCTTC.

This clone has only a few counts. The chain employs TRBV2 and TRBJ2-3; 8 bases map to TRBD1. With V trimmed by 8 bases and J by 2 bases, 6 bases remained unmatched. Germline V gene sequence: CDR1 SNHLY, CDR2 FYNNEI. The CDR3 length is 14 residues. CDR3 bases: TGTGCCAGCGAGGACAGGGATTACACAGATACGCAGTATTTT. Translated, it gives CASEDRDYTDTQYF.

This clone has only one observation. The chain joins TRBV21-1 to TRBJ1-4; TRBD1, the table's D call, was not compared with the DNA. TRBV21-1 is a pseudogene segment. CDR3 size: 16 residues. CDR3 DNA: TGTGCCAGCAGCCGGGGGAAGACAGGGAGCGAGGAAAAACTGTTTTTT. It is translated as CASSRGKTGSEEKLFF.

J is TRBJ1-5 and V is TRBV5-1, with D maybe TRBD1 (6 bases). This CDR3 has 15 residues. CDR1 is SGHRS, CDR2 YFSETQ, per germline. Trimming stripped 0 bases from V and 4 bases from J, with 11 bases between. The CDR3 reads CASSLDQGKNQPQHF. The CDR3 DNA reads TGCGCCAGCAGCTTGGACCAGGGGAAGAATCAGCCCCAGCATTTT.

J is TRBJ2-2 and V is TRBV27; 9 bases match TRBD2. CDR1 and CDR2 (germline): MNHEY, SMNVEV (reference sequence). The V and J ends lost 0 bases and 2 bases, in that order; junction bases with no gene match: 4. The CDR3 runs to 17 residues. The CDR3 DNA reads TGTGCCAGCAGTTTATCTTGGACTAGCGTTAACACCGGGGAGCTGTTTTTT. Translated, it gives CASSLSWTSVNTGELFF.

This sequence joins TRBV11-3 and TRBJ2-1; 9 bases are a match to TRBD2. Germline V gene sequence: CDR1 SGHNT, CDR2 YENEEA. The CDR3 covers 17 residues. Trimming at V came to 1 base and at J to 8 bases, leaving 12 bases not matched to a gene. The CDR3: CASSLGPGGGRAHEQFF. The CDR3 DNA reads as TGTGCCAGCAGCTTAGGGCCTGGGGGCGGGAGGGCCCATGAGCAGTTCTTC.

J is TRBJ2-6 and V is TRBV5-4, with D unclear. Trimming left V 4 bases short and J 0 bases short, with 23 bases between. The CDR3 loop spans 20 amino acids. The germline CDR1 and CDR2 sequences are SGHNT and YYREEE (reference sequence). The DNA of the CDR3 is TGTGCCAGCAGCCGATTACGTCTCTCTAACCTACTCTCTGGGGCCAACGTCCTGACTTTC. It codes for CASSRLRLSNLLSGANVLTF. The full variable domain, completed using reference TRBV5-4 and TRBJ2-6, is ETGVTQSPTHLIKTRGQQVTLRCSSQSGHNTVSWYQQALGQGPQFIFQYYREEENGRGNFPPRFSGLQFPNYSSELNVNALELDDSALYLCASSRLRLSNLLSGANVLTFGAGSRLTVL.